One sample yielded the 10 T cell receptor beta chains listed below, sequenced in a study of Ad26.COV2.S vaccination and SARS-CoV-2 variants. Produced via immunoSEQ multiplex PCR; TCRdb's table is partial and in-frame only. The repertoire holds some 500,000 clones, 75% to 90% seen once, with 2.5% to 3% in the top ten. Regarding treatment: around 19 received Ad26.COV2.S at low or high dose, single or two shots; roughly five received placebo; per-sample allocation not given. At day 63 after the first vaccine or placebo injection, samples were drawn. The sample was peripheral blood, taken in a trial of Ad26.COV2.S vaccine versus placebo. The receptors were sampled from a person between 18 and 59 years old who received the Ad26.COV2.S COVID-19 vaccine or a placebo.

J is TRBJ1-2 and V is TRBV6-5; D is perhaps TRBD1 (5 bases). V was trimmed by 6 bases and J by 8 bases, leaving 22 bases between them. The CDR3 runs 15 residues. Germline V gene lookup returns CDR1 MNHEY and CDR2 SVGAGI. CDR3: CASSLMGQGVGGYTF. The DNA of the CDR3 is TGTGCCAGCAGCCTGATGGGGCAGGGTGTGGGAGGCTACACCTTC.

This chain uses TRBV13 with TRBJ2-1; D uncertain. CDR3 length equals 13 residues. Germline CDR1 is PRHDT and CDR2 is FYEKMQ (reference sequence). V was cut by 10 bases and J by 2 bases, with 12 bases left in between. The CDR3 region has the DNA TGTGCCACCCAGGCAGGAGCCTACAATGAGCAGTTCTTC. Protein product: CATQAGAYNEQFF.

This chain connects TRBV5-1 to TRBJ2-5; D is perhaps TRBD2 (5 bases). The CDR3 is made up of 14 amino acids. The germline CDR1 and CDR2 sequences are SGHRS and YFSETQ. V was clipped by 4 bases and J by 0 bases, with 10 bases between them. The CDR3 sequence is CASSLLAHQETQYF. As DNA, the CDR3 is TGCGCCAGCAGCCTCCTAGCACACCAAGAGACCCAGTACTTC.

This clone was recorded once. This chain connects TRBV24-1 to TRBJ1-1, with 7 positions matching TRBD1. Germline CDR1 reads KGHDR; CDR2 reads SFDVKD. This CDR3 comprises 14 residues. The trim removed 4 bases at V and 3 bases at J, leaving 4 bases unmatched. The chain's CDR3 is CATSDSGGHTEAFF. The CDR3, as DNA: TGTGCCACCAGTGACTCAGGGGGACACACTGAAGCTTTCTTT.

The gene calls are TRBV24-1 and TRBJ1-2; D ambiguous. V shed 7 bases and J shed 0 bases, with 11 bases lying between them. The CDR3 has 14 residues. The germline gives CDR1 KGHDR, CDR2 SFDVKD. CDR3 coding DNA: TGTGCCACCAGCCGGTCGGGGACTAACTATGGCTACACCTTC. It encodes CATSRSGTNYGYTF.

The chain carries TRBV9 and TRBJ2-1; 8 nucleotides agree with TRBD2. This CDR3 contains 17 residues. The ends lost 4 bases at V and 12 bases at J; junction bases unmatched: 21. The germline CDR1 and CDR2 sequences are SGDLS and YYNGEE. CDR3 protein: CASSRGVSGRDPGGQFF. The CDR3 nucleotides read TGTGCCAGCAGCCGAGGGGTCAGCGGGAGAGATCCGGGCGGGCAGTTCTTC.

The rearrangement uses TRBV13 and TRBJ2-1, with a tentative D call TRBD2 (5 bases). With 5 bases removed from V and 0 bases from J, the gap between germline ends came to 11 bases. The CDR3 has 15 residues. Germline CDR1 is PRHDT and CDR2 is FYEKMQ (reference sequence). The CDR3 DNA reads TGTGCCAGCAGCCCGGAGGAAAGCTCCTACAATGAGCAGTTCTTC. It codes for CASSPEESSYNEQFF.

The chain is built from TRBV27 and TRBJ2-7; 10 bases map to TRBD2. The CDR3 extends over 14 amino acids. J lost 5 bases, V lost 4 bases, and 5 bases had no gene match. Germline V CDR1 and CDR2: MNHEY, SMNVEV (reference sequence). The CDR3 loop is CASSSLAGANEQYV. The DNA for the CDR3 is TGTGCCAGCAGTTCGCTAGCGGGAGCTAACGAGCAGTACGTC.

The CDR3 sequence: CASGPTGFYSPLHF. In nucleotides, the CDR3 is TGTGCCAGCGGCCCTACAGGGTTTTATTCACCCCTCCACTTT. The genes are TRBV6-5 and TRBJ1-6, with D perhaps TRBD1 (6 bases). The germline CDR1 and CDR2 sequences are MNHEY and SVGAGI. The CDR3 loop spans 14 amino acids. Trimming pared 8 bases from V and 8 bases from J, leaving 16 bases between.

The genes are TRBV11-2 and TRBJ2-1; 10 nucleotides agree with TRBD2. Germline V gene sequence: CDR1 SGHAT, CDR2 FQNNGV. Trimming at V came to 6 bases and at J to 6 bases, leaving 8 bases not matched to a gene. This CDR3 is built from 15 residues. The CDR3 DNA reads as TGTGCCAGCAGGACACTAGCGGGATCAAGCAATGAGCAGTTCTTC. Encoded protein: CASRTLAGSSNEQFF. Together with reference TRBV11-2 and TRBJ2-1, the CDR3 gives the full variable domain: EAGVAQSPRYKIIEKRQSVAFWCNPISGHATLYWYQQILGQGPKLLIQFQNNGVVDDSQLPKDRFSAERLKGVDSTLKIQPAKLEDSAVYLCASRTLAGSSNEQFFGPGTRLTVL.